This T cell receptor beta chain was sequenced in a study of CXCR3-negative and CXCR3-positive naive CD8 T cells. The CDR3 sequence is 15 residues long. The germline gives CDR1 SGHNT, CDR2 YENEEA. Researchers prepared the TRB cDNA libraries using 5' RACE with UMI labels. For each CDR3 protein, TCRdb gives one entry from its re-call of the 5' RACE reads, without DNA. The listing records tens of thousands of distinct CDR3 sequences. The origin of this receptor is a human donor in good health. Some clones in this sample may be carry-over from other donors' samples. The chain has TRBV11-3 and TRBJ2-7; TCRdb names TRBD2, which stays unverified in the absence of DNA. Sequenced sample: memory CD8+ T cells from blood. CDR3 region: CASSSRDLADYEQYF. Together with reference TRBV11-3 and TRBJ2-7, the CDR3 gives the full variable domain: EAGVVQSPRYKIIEKKQPVAFWCNPISGHNTLYWYLQNLGQGPELLIRYENEEAVDDSQLPKDRFSAERLKGVDSTLKIQPAELGDSAVYLCASSSRDLADYEQYFGPGTRLTVT.